This T cell receptor beta chain came from a study of cytotoxic CD8 clonotypes in ibrutinib-treated CLL. Repertoires were generated with immunoSEQ multiplex PCR, while TCRdb's copy carries only in-frame clones and drops some. Found here are about 200,000 clones, 72% of them singletons; the top ten hold roughly 12%. CDR3 length equals 11 residues. Germline-derived CDR1 and CDR2 are DFQATT and SNEGSKA (reference sequence). V was trimmed by 7 bases and J by 9 bases, leaving 13 bases between them. The chain has TRBV20-1 and TRBJ2-1; D is perhaps TRBD1 or TRBD2 (5 bases each). This sequence originates from a human donor with chronic lymphocytic leukemia. Material: PBMCs, obtained after 24 months of ibrutinib treatment. CDR3 sequence (DNA): TGCAGTGTTCAGGGACGTTCTGAGCAGTTCTTC. Encoded protein: CSVQGRSEQFF.